This passage covers 16 T cell receptor beta chains from one sample sequenced in a study of shared clonotypes between healthy human individuals (TCRdb year 2020). The library came from the immunoSEQ multiplex PCR assay. This is the immuneACCESS table as TCRdb keeps it, with only in-frame sequences that have V and J called. A part of the clones is gone; compared with another copy, unresolved V genes explain less than half, and the rest is unexplained. The sample records over a million clones, 95% to 99% of which are singletons. Roughly 0.42% of the sample is taken by the ten largest. The sample comprised naive CD4+ T cells sorted from blood. What the cell subset or site label conveys for this sample: CD45RA+ positively selected. The receptors derive from a man aged 25 to 40 in good health.

This chain connects TRBV6-5 to TRBJ2-3; 8 positions match TRBD2. Germline assignment: CDR1 MNHEY and CDR2 SVGAGI. Trimming took 6 bases from V and 1 from J; bases not matched to a gene: 6. This CDR3 has 15 residues. CDR3: CASSYGLAGTDTQYF. CDR3 coding DNA: TGTGCCAGCAGCTACGGACTAGCAGGCACAGATACGCAGTATTTT.

The rearrangement links TRBV18 to TRBJ2-1; unclear D gene. Trimming cost V 0 bases and J 8 bases, with 11 bases left between them. Per the germline V gene, CDR1 is KGHSH and CDR2 is LQKENI. This CDR3 contains 14 residues. The CDR3 nucleotides read TGTGCCAGCTCACCACCGAGCCGGTGGGATGAGCAGTTCTTC. This translates into CASSPPSRWDEQFF.

The chain uses TRBV5-1 and TRBJ2-3; 7 nucleotides match TRBD1. In germline, CDR1 is SGHRS, CDR2 YFSETQ. V dropped 2 bases and J dropped 2; count of bases not matched to a gene: 8. The CDR3 contains 16 residues. The CDR3 is CASSFNSGQPTDTQYF. The CDR3 DNA reads TGCGCCAGCAGCTTCAACTCGGGACAGCCCACAGATACGCAGTATTTT.

This clone has just one count. Other DNA sequences in this specimen translate into the identical CDR3. The J gene is TRBJ1-3, the V gene TRBV18, with 7 bases identical to TRBD1. CDR3 length: 14 residues. V lost 6 bases to trimming and J lost 2 bases; unmatched junction nucleotides: 4. The germline V gene has CDR1 KGHSH and CDR2 LQKENI. The CDR3 reads CASSPGGTGNTIYF. Here the CDR3 DNA reads TGTGCCAGCTCCCCAGGGGGTACTGGAAACACCATATATTTT.

This chain links TRBV6-6 with TRBJ2-2; 7 bases align to TRBD2. The CDR3 covers 15 residues. Germline CDR1 reads MNHNY; CDR2 reads SVGAGI (reference sequence). V lost 8 bases to trimming and J lost 1 base; unmatched junction nucleotides: 7. CDR3 protein: CASGDGRLNTGELFF. As DNA, the CDR3 is TGTGCCAGCGGGGACGGGAGGTTGAACACCGGGGAGCTGTTTTTT.

The gene calls are TRBV6-5 and TRBJ2-7, with 7 bases lining up with TRBD1. Germline CDR1 reads MNHEY; CDR2 reads SVGAGI. CDR3 length: 13 residues. With 6 bases clipped from V and 3 bases from J, the junction kept 5 bases outside the gene matches. The CDR3 here is CASSKNRGYEQYF. CDR3 bases: TGTGCCAGCAGCAAAAACAGGGGCTACGAGCAGTACTTC.

The chain couples TRBV18 to TRBJ1-1; TRBD1 might be the D (6 bases). Germline loops: CDR1 KGHSH, CDR2 LQKENI. This CDR3 is 17 amino acids long. Trimming took off 4 bases at V and 3 bases at J, with 21 bases between the two ends. The CDR3 sequence is CASSLLGGRTADTEAFF. The CDR3 DNA is TGTGCCAGCTCACTTTTGGGGGGGCGCACGGCTGACACTGAAGCTTTCTTT.

V is TRBV5-1 and J is TRBJ2-1; tentative D call: TRBD1 (5 bases). The CDR3 covers 14 residues. V gave up 4 bases and J gave up 0 bases, with 8 bases separating them. The V gene's germline CDR1 is SGHRS and CDR2 YFSETQ. CDR3 protein: CASSKGDSYNEQFF. CDR3 DNA: TGCGCCAGCAGCAAAGGGGACTCCTACAATGAGCAGTTCTTC.

Notes on this clone: The sample holds other DNA sequences that translate to the same CDR3. The chain has TRBV27 and TRBJ2-3; 10 positions match TRBD2. The length of the CDR3 is 16 residues. Looked up from germline, CDR1 is MNHEY and CDR2 is SMNVEV (reference sequence). V trimming: 3 bases; J trimming: 0 bases; junction bases outside the gene matches: 3. CDR3 residues: CASSLRTSGSTDTQYF. DNA for the CDR3: TGTGCCAGCAGTTTGCGGACTAGCGGTAGCACAGATACGCAGTATTTT.

The genes are TRBV18 and TRBJ2-7; D ambiguous. Germline CDR1 reads KGHSH; CDR2 reads LQKENI. This CDR3 has 14 amino acids. Trimming shortened V by 4 bases and J by 0 bases, and 10 bases separated the two germline ends. CDR3 protein: CASSLKGFSYEQYF. CDR3 sequence (DNA): TGTGCCAGCTCACTCAAGGGTTTCTCCTACGAGCAGTACTTC.

This chain connects TRBV2 to TRBJ1-1; no clear D. There are 13 residues in the CDR3. Trimming removed 5 bases from V and 2 bases from J, with 9 bases in between. From germline, CDR1 is SNHLY and CDR2 FYNNEI. CDR3: CASSSSFNTEAFF. CDR3 bases: TGTGCCAGCAGTTCATCGTTCAACACTGAAGCTTTCTTT.

V and J are TRBV18 and TRBJ2-2, with 8 bases lining up with TRBD1. Trimming took 2 bases from V and 0 from J; bases not matched to a gene: 8. Germline V gene lookup returns CDR1 KGHSH and CDR2 LQKENI. The CDR3 has 18 residues. CDR3 amino acids: CASSPRNPGGTNTGELFF. The CDR3 DNA is TGTGCCAGCTCACCAAGAAACCCAGGGGGCACGAACACCGGGGAGCTGTTTTTT.

Only one count was recorded for this clone. This chain uses TRBV5-1 with TRBJ2-7, with D tentatively TRBD1 (5 bases). CDR3 length equals 17 residues. The germline CDR1 and CDR2 sequences are SGHRS and YFSETQ. Trimming stripped 1 base from V and 2 bases from J, with 19 bases between. The CDR3 is CASSLTGAPTRAYEQYF. CDR3 bases: TGCGCCAGCAGCTTGACTGGGGCTCCAACAAGGGCCTACGAGCAGTACTTC.

This chain uses TRBV9 with TRBJ1-4; D remains ambiguous. Trimming took 1 base from V and 0 from J, leaving 10 bases between them. There are 16 residues in the CDR3. Germline CDR1 and CDR2: SGDLS and YYNGEE. CDR3 protein: CASSVTNSATNEKLFF. CDR3 nucleotides: TGTGCCAGCAGCGTAACCAACTCAGCAACTAATGAAAAACTGTTTTTT.

The V call is TRBV7-8, the J call TRBJ2-7, with 8 bases lining up with TRBD1. The CDR3 extends over 15 amino acids. V gave up 5 bases and J gave up 5 bases; unmatched junction bases: 11. CDR1 is SGHVS and CDR2 is FQNEAQ in the germline V gene. This CDR3 reads CASSHSDRGRNEQYF. The CDR3 bases are TGTGCCAGCAGCCATAGCGACAGGGGAAGGAACGAGCAGTACTTC.

This rearrangement joins TRBV28 to TRBJ2-5, with 9 bases fitting TRBD2. J was trimmed by 2 bases and V by 2 bases; bases with no gene match: 9. CDR1 and CDR2 (germline): MDHEN, SYDVKM. This CDR3 comprises 17 residues. In DNA, the CDR3 is TGTGCCAGCAGTTTAGGGACGGGACTAGCATCTCAAGAGACCCAGTACTTC. Protein sequence: CASSLGTGLASQETQYF.